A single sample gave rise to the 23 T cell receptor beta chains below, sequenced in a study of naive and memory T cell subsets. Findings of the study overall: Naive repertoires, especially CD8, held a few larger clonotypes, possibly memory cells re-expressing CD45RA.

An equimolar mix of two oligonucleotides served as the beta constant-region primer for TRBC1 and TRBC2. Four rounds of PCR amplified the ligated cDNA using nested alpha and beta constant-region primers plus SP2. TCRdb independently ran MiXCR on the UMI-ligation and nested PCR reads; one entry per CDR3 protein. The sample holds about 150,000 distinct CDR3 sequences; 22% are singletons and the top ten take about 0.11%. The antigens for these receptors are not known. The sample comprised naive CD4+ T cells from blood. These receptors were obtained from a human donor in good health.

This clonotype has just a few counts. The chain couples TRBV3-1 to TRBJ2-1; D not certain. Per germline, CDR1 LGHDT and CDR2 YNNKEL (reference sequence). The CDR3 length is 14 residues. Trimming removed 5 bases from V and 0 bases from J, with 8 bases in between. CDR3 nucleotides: TGTGCCAGCAGCTTTCAGTCCTCCTACAATGAGCAGTTCTTC. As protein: CASSFQSSYNEQFF.

The CDR3: CASSFVGDRAQYF. The CDR3, as DNA: TGTGCCAGCAGTTTCGTAGGGGACCGGGCCCAGTACTTC. This chain joins TRBV28 and TRBJ2-5, with D possibly called TRBD1 or TRBD2 (5 bases each). Germline assignment: CDR1 MDHEN and CDR2 SYDVKM. This CDR3 region has 13 residues. Trimming pared 3 bases from V and 9 bases from J, leaving 14 bases between.

CDR3 nucleotide sequence: TGTGCCAGCACCAGAGAGTTAGGGCAGTTCTTC. Its protein product is CASTRELGQFF. The chain joins TRBV12-3 or TRBV12-4 to TRBJ2-1; D gene ambiguous. The CDR3 totals 11 residues. V lost 7 bases and J lost 12, with 13 bases in between.

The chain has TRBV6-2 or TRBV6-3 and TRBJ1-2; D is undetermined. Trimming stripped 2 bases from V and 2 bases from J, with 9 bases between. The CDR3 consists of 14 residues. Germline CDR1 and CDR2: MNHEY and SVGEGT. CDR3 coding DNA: TGTGCCAGCAGTTACGCCGGCCCAAACTATGGCTACACCTTC. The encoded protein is CASSYAGPNYGYTF.

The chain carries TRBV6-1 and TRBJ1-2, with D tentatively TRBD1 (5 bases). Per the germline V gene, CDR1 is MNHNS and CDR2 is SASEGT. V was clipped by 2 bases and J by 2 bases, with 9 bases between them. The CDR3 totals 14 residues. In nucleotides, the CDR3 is TGTGCCAGCAGTGAATCGCAGGGAAACTATGGCTACACCTTC. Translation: CASSESQGNYGYTF.

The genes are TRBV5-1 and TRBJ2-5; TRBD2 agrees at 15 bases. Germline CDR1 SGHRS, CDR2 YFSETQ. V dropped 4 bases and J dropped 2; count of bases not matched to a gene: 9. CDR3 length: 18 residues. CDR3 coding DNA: TGCGCCAGCAGCCGGGGACTAGCGGGAGGTACGAATCAAGAGACCCAGTACTTC. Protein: CASSRGLAGGTNQETQYF.

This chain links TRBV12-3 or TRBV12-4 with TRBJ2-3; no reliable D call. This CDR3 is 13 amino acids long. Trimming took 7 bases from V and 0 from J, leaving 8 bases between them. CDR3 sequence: CASTPYSTDTQYF. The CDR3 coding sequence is TGTGCCAGCACCCCCTATAGCACAGATACGCAGTATTTT.

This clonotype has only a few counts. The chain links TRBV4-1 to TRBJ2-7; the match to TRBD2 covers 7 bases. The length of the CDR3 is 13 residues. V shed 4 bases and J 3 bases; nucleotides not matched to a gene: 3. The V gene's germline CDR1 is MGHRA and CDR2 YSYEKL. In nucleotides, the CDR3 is TGCGCCAGCAGCCTAACTAGCGTCTACGAGCAGTACTTC. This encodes CASSLTSVYEQYF.

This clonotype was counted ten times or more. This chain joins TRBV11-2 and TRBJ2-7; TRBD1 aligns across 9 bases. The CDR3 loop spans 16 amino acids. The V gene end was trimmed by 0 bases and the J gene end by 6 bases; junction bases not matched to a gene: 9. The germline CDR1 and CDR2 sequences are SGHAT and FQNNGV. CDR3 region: CASSLDLATGGLEQYF. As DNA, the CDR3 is TGTGCCAGCAGCTTAGATCTGGCGACAGGGGGACTCGAGCAGTACTTC.

The CDR3 sequence is CASSLPGLAGVSGNEQFF. CDR3 bases: TGCGCCAGCAGCTTACCGGGACTAGCGGGAGTTTCGGGCAATGAGCAGTTCTTC. The rearrangement links TRBV5-1 to TRBJ2-1, with 14 bases identical to TRBD2. CDR3 length: 18 amino acids. CDR1 and CDR2 (germline): SGHRS, YFSETQ. V dropped 2 bases and J dropped 6; count of bases not matched to a gene: 10.

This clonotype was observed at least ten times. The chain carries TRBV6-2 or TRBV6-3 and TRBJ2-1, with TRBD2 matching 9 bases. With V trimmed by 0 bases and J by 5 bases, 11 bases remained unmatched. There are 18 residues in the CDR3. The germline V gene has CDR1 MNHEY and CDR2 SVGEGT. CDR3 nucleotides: TGTGCCAGCAGTTACTCGATCCGCGGGAGGGCCAAAAACAATGAGCAGTTCTTC. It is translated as CASSYSIRGRAKNNEQFF.

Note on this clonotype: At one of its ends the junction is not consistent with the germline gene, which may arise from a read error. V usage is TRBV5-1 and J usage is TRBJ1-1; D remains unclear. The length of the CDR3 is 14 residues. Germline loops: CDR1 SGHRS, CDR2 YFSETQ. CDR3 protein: CASSLGPKNTVAFF. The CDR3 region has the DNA TGCGCCAGCAGCTTGGGTCCAAAGAACACTGTAGCTTTCTTT. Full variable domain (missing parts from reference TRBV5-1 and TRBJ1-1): KAGVTQTPRYLIKTRGQQVTLSCSPISGHRSVSWYQQTPGQGLQFLFEYFSETQRNKGNFPGRFSGRQFSNSRSEMNVSTLELGDSALYLCASSLGPKNTVAFFGQGTRLTVV.

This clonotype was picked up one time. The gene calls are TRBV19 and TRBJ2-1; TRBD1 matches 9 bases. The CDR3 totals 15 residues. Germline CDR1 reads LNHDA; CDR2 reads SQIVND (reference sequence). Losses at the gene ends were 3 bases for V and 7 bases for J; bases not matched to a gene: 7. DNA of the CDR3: TGTGCCAGTAGTATCCCGGGACAGGGAAAGAATGAGCAGTTCTTC. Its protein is CASSIPGQGKNEQFF. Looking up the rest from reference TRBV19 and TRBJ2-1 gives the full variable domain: DGGITQSPKYLFRKEGQNVTLSCEQNLNHDAMYWYRQDPGQGLRLIYYSQIVNDFQKGDIAEGYSVSREKKESFPLTVTSAQKNPTAFYLCASSIPGQGKNEQFFGPGTRLTVL.

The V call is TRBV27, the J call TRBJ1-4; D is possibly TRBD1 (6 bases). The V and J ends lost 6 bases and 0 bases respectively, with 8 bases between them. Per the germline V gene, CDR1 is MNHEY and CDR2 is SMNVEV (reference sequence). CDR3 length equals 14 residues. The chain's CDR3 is CASSHRATNEKLFF. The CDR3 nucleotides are TGTGCCAGCAGCCACAGGGCAACTAATGAAAAACTGTTTTTT.

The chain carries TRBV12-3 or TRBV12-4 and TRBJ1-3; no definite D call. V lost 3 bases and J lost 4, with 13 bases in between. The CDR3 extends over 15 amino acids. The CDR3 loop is CASSFYAAAGNTIYF. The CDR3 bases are TGTGCCAGCAGTTTTTACGCTGCGGCAGGAAACACCATATATTTT.

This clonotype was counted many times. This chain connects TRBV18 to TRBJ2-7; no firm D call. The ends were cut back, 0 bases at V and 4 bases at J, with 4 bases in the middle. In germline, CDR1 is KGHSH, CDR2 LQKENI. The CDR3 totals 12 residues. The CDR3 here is CASSPPGYEQYF. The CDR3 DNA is TGTGCCAGCTCACCACCAGGGTACGAGCAGTACTTC.

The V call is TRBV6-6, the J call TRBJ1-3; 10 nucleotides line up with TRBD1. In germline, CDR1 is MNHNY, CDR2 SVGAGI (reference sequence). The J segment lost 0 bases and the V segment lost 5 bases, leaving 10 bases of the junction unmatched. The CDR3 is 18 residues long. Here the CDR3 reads CASSTRQGAPSSGNTIYF. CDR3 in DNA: TGTGCCAGCAGTACTCGACAGGGGGCGCCCAGCTCTGGAAACACCATATATTTT.

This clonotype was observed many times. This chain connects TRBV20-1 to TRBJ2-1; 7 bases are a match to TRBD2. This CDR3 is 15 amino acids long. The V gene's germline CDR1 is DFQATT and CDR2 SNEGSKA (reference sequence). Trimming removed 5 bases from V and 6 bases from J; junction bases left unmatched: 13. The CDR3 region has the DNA TGCAGTGCTCCGGTCGGGGGGAGCGCTTTCAATGAGCAGTTCTTC. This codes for CSAPVGGSAFNEQFF.

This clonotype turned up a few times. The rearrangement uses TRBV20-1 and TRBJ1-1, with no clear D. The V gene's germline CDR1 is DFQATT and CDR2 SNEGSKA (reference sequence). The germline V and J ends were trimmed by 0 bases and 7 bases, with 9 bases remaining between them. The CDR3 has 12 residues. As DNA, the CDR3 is TGCAGTGCTAGAGATCAGACCGATGAAGCTTTCTTT. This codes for CSARDQTDEAFF.

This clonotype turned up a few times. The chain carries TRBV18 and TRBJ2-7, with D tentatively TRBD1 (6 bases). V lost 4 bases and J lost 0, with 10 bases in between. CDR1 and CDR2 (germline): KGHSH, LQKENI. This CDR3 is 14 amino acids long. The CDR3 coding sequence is TGTGCCAGCTCACTCCGGGACAACTCCTACGAGCAGTACTTC. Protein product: CASSLRDNSYEQYF.

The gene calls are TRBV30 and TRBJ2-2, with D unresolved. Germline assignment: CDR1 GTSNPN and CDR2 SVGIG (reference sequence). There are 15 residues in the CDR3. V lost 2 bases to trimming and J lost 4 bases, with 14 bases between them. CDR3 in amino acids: CAWSPSSRRTGELFF. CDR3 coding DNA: TGTGCCTGGAGTCCTTCATCGCGCCGCACCGGGGAGCTGTTTTTT. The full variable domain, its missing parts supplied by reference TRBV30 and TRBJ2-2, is SQTIHQWPATLVQPVGSPLSLECTVEGTSNPNLYWYRQAAGRGLQLLFYSVGIGQISSEVPQNLSASRPQDRQFILSSKKLLLSDSGFYLCAWSPSSRRTGELFFGEGSRLTVL.

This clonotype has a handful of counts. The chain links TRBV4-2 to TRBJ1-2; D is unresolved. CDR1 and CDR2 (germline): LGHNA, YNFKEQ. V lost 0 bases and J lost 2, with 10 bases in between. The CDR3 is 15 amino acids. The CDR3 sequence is CASSQENSLNYGYTF. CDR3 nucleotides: TGTGCCAGCAGCCAAGAGAACAGTCTAAACTATGGCTACACCTTC.

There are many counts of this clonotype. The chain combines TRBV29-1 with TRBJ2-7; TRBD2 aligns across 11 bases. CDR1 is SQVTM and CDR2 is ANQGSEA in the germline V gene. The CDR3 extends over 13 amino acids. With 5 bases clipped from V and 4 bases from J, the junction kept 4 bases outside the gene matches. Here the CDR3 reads CSVTGTSGYEQYF. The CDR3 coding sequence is TGCAGCGTTACCGGGACTAGCGGATACGAGCAGTACTTC.